The 8 T cell receptor beta chains below were found in one sample sequenced in a study of identical twins. MiXCR, applied by TCRdb to the 5' RACE reads, yields one record per CDR3 protein. Among 300,000 to 350,000 distinct CDR3 sequences, around an eighth were seen once, and the ten largest hold roughly 7%. These same records also appear under a second study, on yellow fever vaccine responses in identical twins.

The sequencing sample was made of CD8+ T cells sorted from blood. All receptors come from a woman aged 18 to 35 in good health.

The V gene is TRBV3-1, the J gene TRBJ2-5, with TRBD2 matching 7 bases. The CDR3 extends over 15 amino acids. Germline CDR1 and CDR2: LGHDT and YNNKEL (reference sequence). The ends lost 5 bases at V and 2 bases at J; junction bases unmatched: 8. CDR3 in amino acids: CASSSSLAAQETQYF. The CDR3 nucleotides read TGTGCCAGCAGCTCCTCGCTAGCGGCTCAAGAGACCCAGTACTTC.

In its sample, this clonotype was seen a few times. This chain connects TRBV12-3 or TRBV12-4 to TRBJ2-1; D assignment may be TRBD1 or TRBD2 (5 bases each). Trimming took 7 bases from V and 8 from J, leaving 21 bases between them. The CDR3 totals 15 residues. The CDR3 here is CASTHRRDRGDEQFF. The CDR3, as DNA: TGTGCCAGCACCCACCGCCGGGACCGGGGTGATGAGCAGTTCTTC.

V gene TRBV15 combines with J gene TRBJ1-5, with D possibly being TRBD1 (5 bases). The CDR3 runs to 16 residues. The V gene lost 1 base and the J gene lost 4 bases, with 14 bases spanning the gap. Per germline, CDR1 LNHNV and CDR2 YYDKDF (reference sequence). In nucleotides, the CDR3 is TGTGCCACCAGCAGAGGGTCGCAGGGACTGAATCAGCCCCAGCATTTT. It yields the protein CATSRGSQGLNQPQHF. The whole variable domain, filled in from reference TRBV15 and TRBJ1-5, reads DAMVIQNPRYQVTQFGKPVTLSCSQTLNHNVMYWYQQKSSQAPKLLFHYYDKDFNNEADTPDNFQSRRPNTSFCFLDIRSPGLGDTAMYLCATSRGSQGLNQPQHFGDGTRLSIL.

This clonotype was seen a few times. The chain couples TRBV6-5 to TRBJ2-3; TRBD2 agrees at 8 bases. This CDR3 has 17 amino acids. Unmatched junction bases numbered 17, after V lost 6 bases and J lost 6 bases. Germline CDR1 is MNHEY and CDR2 is SVGAGI. In DNA form, the CDR3 reads TGTGCCAGCAGGAACTCGGTTAGCGGGGCCCCACCTGATACGCAGTATTTT. Translation: CASRNSVSGAPPDTQYF.

This clonotype was recorded a few times. The chain employs TRBV11-2 and TRBJ2-3, with 7 bases fitting TRBD1. With V trimmed by 0 bases and J by 2 bases, 14 bases remained unmatched. This CDR3 has 19 amino acids. Germline loops: CDR1 SGHAT, CDR2 FQNNGV. The CDR3 region is CASSLDLRGGRESTDTQYF. CDR3 coding DNA: TGTGCCAGCAGCTTAGACCTCCGAGGGGGCAGGGAGTCCACAGATACGCAGTATTTT.

This sequence joins TRBV27 and TRBJ2-2; D is possibly TRBD2 (6 bases). This CDR3 is built from 15 residues. The V and J ends lost 6 bases and 3 bases respectively, with 14 bases between them. CDR1 is MNHEY, CDR2 SMNVEV, per germline (reference sequence). CDR3 region: CASSPLGGDTGELFF. The CDR3 DNA follows: TGTGCCAGCAGCCCCCTCGGGGGAGACACCGGGGAGCTGTTTTTT.

This clonotype occurred a few times. The chain combines TRBV14 with TRBJ2-1, with 10 positions matching TRBD2. This CDR3 is 16 amino acids long. V lost 4 bases and J lost 3; bases outside the gene matches: 6. Germline V gene data show CDR1 as SGHDN and CDR2 as FVKESK. The CDR3 DNA reads TGTGCCAGCAGCCCCCGGACTAGCGGAATCTACAATGAGCAGTTCTTC. Encoded protein: CASSPRTSGIYNEQFF.

This clonotype was seen many times. The chain joins TRBV7-9 to TRBJ2-5; unclear D gene. V lost 5 bases to trimming and J lost 5 bases, with 9 bases between them. Germline V CDR1 and CDR2: SEHNR, FQNEAQ (reference sequence). The CDR3 runs 12 residues. The CDR3 DNA is TGTGCCAGCAGCCCGTTCGGGGAGACCCAGTACTTC. This encodes CASSPFGETQYF.